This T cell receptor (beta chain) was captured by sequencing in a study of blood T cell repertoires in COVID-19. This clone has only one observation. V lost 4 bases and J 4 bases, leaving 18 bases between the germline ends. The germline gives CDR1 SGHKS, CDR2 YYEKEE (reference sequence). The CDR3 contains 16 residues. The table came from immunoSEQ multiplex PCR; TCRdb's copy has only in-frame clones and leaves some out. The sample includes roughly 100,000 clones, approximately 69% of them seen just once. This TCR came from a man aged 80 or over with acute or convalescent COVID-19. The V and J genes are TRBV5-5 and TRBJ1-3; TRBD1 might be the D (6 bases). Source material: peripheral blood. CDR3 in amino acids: CASSTLFGTPGNTIYF. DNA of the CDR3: TGTGCCAGCAGCACTCTTTTTGGGACACCCGGAAACACCATATATTTT.